A single sample gave rise to the 14 T cell receptor beta chains below, sequenced in a study of T cells and copy number aberrations in small-cell lung cancer. Repertoires were generated with immunoSEQ multiplex PCR, while TCRdb's copy carries only in-frame clones and drops some. This sample has roughly 450 clones, with 75% to 95% found just once. The sample comprised normal tissue next to the tumor. All receptors derive from a man in his forties or fifties with small cell lung cancer.

This clone came up a few times. The genes are TRBV7-6 and TRBJ2-2; 11 bases align to TRBD2. The CDR3 loop spans 16 amino acids. Germline values: CDR1 SGHVS, CDR2 FNYEAQ. The V and J ends lost 1 base and 6 bases, in that order; junction bases with no gene match: 4. The CDR3 spells CASSLGDSGRAGELFF. CDR3 in DNA: TGTGCCAGCAGCTTAGGCGATAGCGGGAGGGCCGGGGAGCTGTTTTTT. The whole variable domain, remainder taken from reference TRBV7-6 and TRBJ2-2, is GAGVSQSPRYKVTKRGQDVALRCDPISGHVSLYWYRQALGQGPEFLTYFNYEAQQDKSGLPNDRFSAERPEGSISTLTIQRTEQRDSAMYRCASSLGDSGRAGELFFGEGSRLTVL.

The chain combines TRBV6-1 with TRBJ1-1, with TRBD1 matching over 7 bases. The CDR3 runs 14 residues. Germline assignment: CDR1 MNHNS and CDR2 SASEGT. The J segment lost 4 bases and the V segment lost 1 base, leaving 3 bases of the junction unmatched. CDR3 in DNA: TGTGCCAGCAGTGAAGGAGGGACAGTCACTGAAGCTTTCTTT. It is translated as CASSEGGTVTEAFF.

The rearrangement joins TRBV7-2 to TRBJ1-2; D perhaps matches TRBD1 (5 bases). CDR1 SGHTA and CDR2 FQGNSA come from the germline V gene. V was cut by 2 bases and J by 4 bases, with 11 bases left in between. The CDR3 contains 14 residues. The CDR3 DNA reads TGTGCCAGCAGCTTACTGGGGGGACTCTATGGCTACACCTTC. It specifies CASSLLGGLYGYTF.

The gene calls are TRBV18 and TRBJ2-7; D assignment may be TRBD1 or TRBD2 (5 bases each). The germline V and J ends were trimmed by 6 bases and 7 bases, with 16 bases remaining between them. Germline CDR1 reads KGHSH; CDR2 reads LQKENI. The CDR3 extends over 13 amino acids. The CDR3 DNA is TGTGCCAGCTCCTCGGACGGGGCTAGGGAGCAGTACTTC. This translates into CASSSDGAREQYF.

V usage is TRBV5-8 and J usage is TRBJ1-1, with D tentatively TRBD1 (5 bases). CDR1 is SGHTS and CDR2 is YDEGEE in the germline V gene. The ends were cut back, 1 base at V and 4 bases at J, with 11 bases in the middle. CDR3 size: 14 residues. CDR3 DNA: TGTGCCAGCAGCTTGAGGGGTCTTGGCACTGAAGCTTTCTTT. This codes for CASSLRGLGTEAFF. Variable domain in full (rest from reference TRBV5-8 and TRBJ1-1): EAGVTQSPTHLIKTRGQQATLRCSPISGHTSVYWYQQALGLGLQFLLWYDEGEERNRGNFPPRFSGRQFPNYSSELNVNALELEDSALYLCASSLRGLGTEAFFGQGTRLTVV.

This clone was detected a few times. V and J are TRBV7-9 and TRBJ2-3; 7 bases agree with TRBD1. The length of the CDR3 is 17 residues. V shed 4 bases and J 0 bases; nucleotides not matched to a gene: 10. Germline V gives CDR1 SEHNR, CDR2 FQNEAQ (reference sequence). The CDR3, as DNA: TGTGCCAGCAGCTCTATGACAGGGACAGCGAGCACAGATACGCAGTATTTT. Translation gives CASSSMTGTASTDTQYF.

A remark on this clone: The same CDR3 is also encoded by other DNA sequences in this sample. V gene TRBV4-1 combines with J gene TRBJ2-7, with 7 nucleotides matching TRBD2. The CDR3 loop spans 16 amino acids. Per the germline V gene, CDR1 is MGHRA and CDR2 is YSYEKL. With 0 bases clipped from V and 5 bases from J, the junction kept 10 bases outside the gene matches. The CDR3 nucleotides read TGCGCCAGCAGCCAAGAATCTGCGGGGGAGAGGAACGAGCAGTACTTC. Its protein is CASSQESAGERNEQYF.

In regard to this clone: A junction end diverges from the germline sequence, so it may reflect a read error. The CDR3 sequence is CAISDSNQPQQF. The CDR3, as DNA: TGTGCCATCAGTGACAGCAATCAGCCCCAGCAGTTT. The chain carries TRBV10-3 and TRBJ1-5; no firm D call. In germline, CDR1 is ENHRY, CDR2 SYGVKD. The CDR3 covers 12 residues.

The chain couples TRBV29-1 to TRBJ2-7, with 7 bases that match TRBD2. Germline CDR1 reads SQVTM; CDR2 reads ANQGSEA. V was pared by 0 bases and J by 3 bases, with 5 bases of the junction left unmatched. CDR3 length: 14 residues. The CDR3 sequence is CSVEDSERDYEQYF. Written as DNA, the CDR3 is TGCAGCGTTGAAGATTCGGAGCGGGACTACGAGCAGTACTTC.

J is TRBJ2-3 and V is TRBV16, with TRBD1 matching over 7 bases. The length of the CDR3 is 14 residues. V trimming: 2 bases; J trimming: 3 bases; junction bases outside the gene matches: 2. Germline V gene sequence: CDR1 KGHSY, CDR2 FQNENV. The CDR3 sequence: CASSQVTGTDTQYF. The CDR3, as DNA: TGTGCCAGCAGCCAAGTGACAGGGACAGATACGCAGTATTTT. The full variable domain, rest sourced from reference TRBV16 and TRBJ2-3, is GEEVAQTPKHLVRGEGQKAKLYCAPIKGHSYVFWYQQVLKNEFKFLISFQNENVFDETGMPKERFSAKCLPNSPCSLEIQATKLEDSAVYFCASSQVTGTDTQYFGPGTRLTVL.

This chain links TRBV7-9 with TRBJ2-7; perhaps D is TRBD1 or TRBD2 (5 bases each). Looked up from germline, CDR1 is SEHNR and CDR2 is FQNEAQ (reference sequence). The CDR3 loop spans 14 amino acids. Trimming cost V 3 bases and J 0 bases, with 9 bases left between them. The CDR3: CASSLRDHSYEQYF. The DNA of the CDR3 is TGTGCCAGCAGCTTGAGGGACCACTCCTACGAGCAGTACTTC.

This chain joins TRBV5-8 and TRBJ2-7; 9 bases align to TRBD2. This CDR3 is 15 amino acids long. CDR1 is SGHTS, CDR2 YDEGEE, per germline. Germline trimming cut 1 base from V and 2 bases from J; bases unmatched to any gene: 4. The CDR3 region is CASSLPSGDTYEQYF. The DNA of the CDR3 is TGTGCCAGCAGCTTGCCTAGCGGGGATACCTACGAGCAGTACTTC.

This clone was detected once. The V and J genes are TRBV12-5 and TRBJ1-1; possible D gene TRBD1, 5 bases. V was cut by 0 bases and J by 2 bases, with 19 bases left in between. The CDR3 is made up of 18 amino acids. Germline V gives CDR1 LGHNT, CDR2 FRNRAP. The CDR3 nucleotides read TGTGCTAGTGGTTTGGTGCCGTTTCACAGGTTAGGAAACACTGAAGCTTTCTTT. It specifies CASGLVPFHRLGNTEAFF.

V and J are TRBV6-5 and TRBJ2-1, with D unresolved. V was clipped by 5 bases and J by 6 bases, with 11 bases between them. Germline assignment: CDR1 MNHEY and CDR2 SVGAGI. This CDR3 comprises 13 residues. DNA for the CDR3: TGTGCCAGCAGTAACCACCCCCCCAATGAGCAGTTCTTC. Protein product: CASSNHPPNEQFF.